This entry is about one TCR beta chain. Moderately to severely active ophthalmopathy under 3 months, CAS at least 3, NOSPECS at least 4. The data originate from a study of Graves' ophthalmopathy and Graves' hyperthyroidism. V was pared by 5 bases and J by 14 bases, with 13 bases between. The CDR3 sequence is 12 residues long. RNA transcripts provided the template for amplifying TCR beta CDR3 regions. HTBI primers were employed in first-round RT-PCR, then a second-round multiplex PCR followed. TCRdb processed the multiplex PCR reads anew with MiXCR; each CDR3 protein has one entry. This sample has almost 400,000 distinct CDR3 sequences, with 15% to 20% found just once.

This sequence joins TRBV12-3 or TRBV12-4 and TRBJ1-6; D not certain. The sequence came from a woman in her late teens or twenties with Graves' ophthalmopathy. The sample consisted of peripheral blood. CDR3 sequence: CASSPTVRALHF. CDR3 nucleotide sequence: TGTGCCAGCAGTCCAACCGTACGGGCCCTCCACTTT.